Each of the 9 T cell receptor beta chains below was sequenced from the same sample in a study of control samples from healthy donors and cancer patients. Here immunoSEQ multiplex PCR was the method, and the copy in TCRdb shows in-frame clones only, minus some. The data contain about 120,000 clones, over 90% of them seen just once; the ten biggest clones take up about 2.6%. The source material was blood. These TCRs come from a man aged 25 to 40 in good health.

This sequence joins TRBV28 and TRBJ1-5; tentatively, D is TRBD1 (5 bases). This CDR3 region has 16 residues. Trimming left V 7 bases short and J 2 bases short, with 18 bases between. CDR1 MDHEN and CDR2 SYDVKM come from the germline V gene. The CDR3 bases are TGTGCCAGCACCCGGGGGGGGGTCAGTGGCAATCAGCCCCAGCATTTT. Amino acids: CASTRGGVSGNQPQHF.

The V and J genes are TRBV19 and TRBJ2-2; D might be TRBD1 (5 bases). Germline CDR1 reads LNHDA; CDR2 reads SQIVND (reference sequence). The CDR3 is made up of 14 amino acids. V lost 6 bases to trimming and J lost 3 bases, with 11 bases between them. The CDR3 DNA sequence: TGTGCCAGTAGGGAGACAGAAGACACCGGGGAGCTGTTTTTT. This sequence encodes CASRETEDTGELFF.

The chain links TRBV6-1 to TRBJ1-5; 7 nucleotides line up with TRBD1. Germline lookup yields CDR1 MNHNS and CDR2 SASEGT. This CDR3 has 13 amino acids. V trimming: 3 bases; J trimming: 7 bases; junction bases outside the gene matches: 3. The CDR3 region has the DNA TGTGCCAGCAGTGAGACAGGGCGCCAGCCCCAGCATTTT. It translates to CASSETGRQPQHF.

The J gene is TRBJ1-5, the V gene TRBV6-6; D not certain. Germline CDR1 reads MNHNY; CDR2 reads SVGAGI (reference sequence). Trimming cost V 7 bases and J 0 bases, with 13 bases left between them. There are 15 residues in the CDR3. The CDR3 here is CASTGLINSNQPQHF. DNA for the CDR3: TGTGCCAGCACCGGACTTATCAATAGCAATCAGCCCCAGCATTTT.

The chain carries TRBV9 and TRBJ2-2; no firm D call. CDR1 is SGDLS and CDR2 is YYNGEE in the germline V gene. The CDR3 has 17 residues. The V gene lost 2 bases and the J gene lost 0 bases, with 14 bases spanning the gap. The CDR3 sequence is CASSVNRNYANTGELFF. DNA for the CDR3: TGTGCCAGCAGCGTGAACAGAAATTACGCGAACACCGGGGAGCTGTTTTTT. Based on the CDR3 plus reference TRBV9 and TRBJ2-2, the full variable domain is DSGVTQTPKHLITATGQRVTLRCSPRSGDLSVYWYQQSLDQGLQFLIQYYNGEERAKGNILERFSAQQFPDLHSELNLSSLELGDSALYFCASSVNRNYANTGELFFGEGSRLTVL.

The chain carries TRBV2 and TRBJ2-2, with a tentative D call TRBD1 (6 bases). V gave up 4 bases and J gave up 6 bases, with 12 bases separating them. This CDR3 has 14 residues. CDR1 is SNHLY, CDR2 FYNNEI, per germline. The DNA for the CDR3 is TGTGCCAGCAGTGTCGTACAGGGACCCGGGGAGCTGTTTTTT. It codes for CASSVVQGPGELFF.

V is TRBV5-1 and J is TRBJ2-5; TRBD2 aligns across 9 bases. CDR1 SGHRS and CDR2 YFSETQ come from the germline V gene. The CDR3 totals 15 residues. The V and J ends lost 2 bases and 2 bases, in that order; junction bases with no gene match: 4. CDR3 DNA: TGCGCCAGCAGCTTTCGGCTAGCGGGGCAAGAGACCCAGTACTTC. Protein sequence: CASSFRLAGQETQYF.

The CDR3 loop is CSVVRTEETQYF. DNA for the CDR3: TGCAGCGTTGTAAGGACAGAAGAGACCCAGTACTTC. The chain has TRBV29-1 and TRBJ2-5; possible D gene TRBD1, 6 bases. The V end lost 4 bases, the J end lost 3 bases, and 9 bases lay between the germline ends. The germline gives CDR1 SQVTM, CDR2 ANQGSEA. This CDR3 is built from 12 residues.

The CDR3 nucleotides read TGCGCCAGCAGCTGGGGACTGGGCGGGGGGTCCTACGAGCAGTACTTC. Translated, it gives CASSWGLGGGSYEQYF. The chain couples TRBV5-1 to TRBJ2-7; 8 bases line up with TRBD2. V gave up 3 bases and J gave up 1 base; unmatched junction bases: 9. The CDR3 spans 16 residues. The germline V gene has CDR1 SGHRS and CDR2 YFSETQ.